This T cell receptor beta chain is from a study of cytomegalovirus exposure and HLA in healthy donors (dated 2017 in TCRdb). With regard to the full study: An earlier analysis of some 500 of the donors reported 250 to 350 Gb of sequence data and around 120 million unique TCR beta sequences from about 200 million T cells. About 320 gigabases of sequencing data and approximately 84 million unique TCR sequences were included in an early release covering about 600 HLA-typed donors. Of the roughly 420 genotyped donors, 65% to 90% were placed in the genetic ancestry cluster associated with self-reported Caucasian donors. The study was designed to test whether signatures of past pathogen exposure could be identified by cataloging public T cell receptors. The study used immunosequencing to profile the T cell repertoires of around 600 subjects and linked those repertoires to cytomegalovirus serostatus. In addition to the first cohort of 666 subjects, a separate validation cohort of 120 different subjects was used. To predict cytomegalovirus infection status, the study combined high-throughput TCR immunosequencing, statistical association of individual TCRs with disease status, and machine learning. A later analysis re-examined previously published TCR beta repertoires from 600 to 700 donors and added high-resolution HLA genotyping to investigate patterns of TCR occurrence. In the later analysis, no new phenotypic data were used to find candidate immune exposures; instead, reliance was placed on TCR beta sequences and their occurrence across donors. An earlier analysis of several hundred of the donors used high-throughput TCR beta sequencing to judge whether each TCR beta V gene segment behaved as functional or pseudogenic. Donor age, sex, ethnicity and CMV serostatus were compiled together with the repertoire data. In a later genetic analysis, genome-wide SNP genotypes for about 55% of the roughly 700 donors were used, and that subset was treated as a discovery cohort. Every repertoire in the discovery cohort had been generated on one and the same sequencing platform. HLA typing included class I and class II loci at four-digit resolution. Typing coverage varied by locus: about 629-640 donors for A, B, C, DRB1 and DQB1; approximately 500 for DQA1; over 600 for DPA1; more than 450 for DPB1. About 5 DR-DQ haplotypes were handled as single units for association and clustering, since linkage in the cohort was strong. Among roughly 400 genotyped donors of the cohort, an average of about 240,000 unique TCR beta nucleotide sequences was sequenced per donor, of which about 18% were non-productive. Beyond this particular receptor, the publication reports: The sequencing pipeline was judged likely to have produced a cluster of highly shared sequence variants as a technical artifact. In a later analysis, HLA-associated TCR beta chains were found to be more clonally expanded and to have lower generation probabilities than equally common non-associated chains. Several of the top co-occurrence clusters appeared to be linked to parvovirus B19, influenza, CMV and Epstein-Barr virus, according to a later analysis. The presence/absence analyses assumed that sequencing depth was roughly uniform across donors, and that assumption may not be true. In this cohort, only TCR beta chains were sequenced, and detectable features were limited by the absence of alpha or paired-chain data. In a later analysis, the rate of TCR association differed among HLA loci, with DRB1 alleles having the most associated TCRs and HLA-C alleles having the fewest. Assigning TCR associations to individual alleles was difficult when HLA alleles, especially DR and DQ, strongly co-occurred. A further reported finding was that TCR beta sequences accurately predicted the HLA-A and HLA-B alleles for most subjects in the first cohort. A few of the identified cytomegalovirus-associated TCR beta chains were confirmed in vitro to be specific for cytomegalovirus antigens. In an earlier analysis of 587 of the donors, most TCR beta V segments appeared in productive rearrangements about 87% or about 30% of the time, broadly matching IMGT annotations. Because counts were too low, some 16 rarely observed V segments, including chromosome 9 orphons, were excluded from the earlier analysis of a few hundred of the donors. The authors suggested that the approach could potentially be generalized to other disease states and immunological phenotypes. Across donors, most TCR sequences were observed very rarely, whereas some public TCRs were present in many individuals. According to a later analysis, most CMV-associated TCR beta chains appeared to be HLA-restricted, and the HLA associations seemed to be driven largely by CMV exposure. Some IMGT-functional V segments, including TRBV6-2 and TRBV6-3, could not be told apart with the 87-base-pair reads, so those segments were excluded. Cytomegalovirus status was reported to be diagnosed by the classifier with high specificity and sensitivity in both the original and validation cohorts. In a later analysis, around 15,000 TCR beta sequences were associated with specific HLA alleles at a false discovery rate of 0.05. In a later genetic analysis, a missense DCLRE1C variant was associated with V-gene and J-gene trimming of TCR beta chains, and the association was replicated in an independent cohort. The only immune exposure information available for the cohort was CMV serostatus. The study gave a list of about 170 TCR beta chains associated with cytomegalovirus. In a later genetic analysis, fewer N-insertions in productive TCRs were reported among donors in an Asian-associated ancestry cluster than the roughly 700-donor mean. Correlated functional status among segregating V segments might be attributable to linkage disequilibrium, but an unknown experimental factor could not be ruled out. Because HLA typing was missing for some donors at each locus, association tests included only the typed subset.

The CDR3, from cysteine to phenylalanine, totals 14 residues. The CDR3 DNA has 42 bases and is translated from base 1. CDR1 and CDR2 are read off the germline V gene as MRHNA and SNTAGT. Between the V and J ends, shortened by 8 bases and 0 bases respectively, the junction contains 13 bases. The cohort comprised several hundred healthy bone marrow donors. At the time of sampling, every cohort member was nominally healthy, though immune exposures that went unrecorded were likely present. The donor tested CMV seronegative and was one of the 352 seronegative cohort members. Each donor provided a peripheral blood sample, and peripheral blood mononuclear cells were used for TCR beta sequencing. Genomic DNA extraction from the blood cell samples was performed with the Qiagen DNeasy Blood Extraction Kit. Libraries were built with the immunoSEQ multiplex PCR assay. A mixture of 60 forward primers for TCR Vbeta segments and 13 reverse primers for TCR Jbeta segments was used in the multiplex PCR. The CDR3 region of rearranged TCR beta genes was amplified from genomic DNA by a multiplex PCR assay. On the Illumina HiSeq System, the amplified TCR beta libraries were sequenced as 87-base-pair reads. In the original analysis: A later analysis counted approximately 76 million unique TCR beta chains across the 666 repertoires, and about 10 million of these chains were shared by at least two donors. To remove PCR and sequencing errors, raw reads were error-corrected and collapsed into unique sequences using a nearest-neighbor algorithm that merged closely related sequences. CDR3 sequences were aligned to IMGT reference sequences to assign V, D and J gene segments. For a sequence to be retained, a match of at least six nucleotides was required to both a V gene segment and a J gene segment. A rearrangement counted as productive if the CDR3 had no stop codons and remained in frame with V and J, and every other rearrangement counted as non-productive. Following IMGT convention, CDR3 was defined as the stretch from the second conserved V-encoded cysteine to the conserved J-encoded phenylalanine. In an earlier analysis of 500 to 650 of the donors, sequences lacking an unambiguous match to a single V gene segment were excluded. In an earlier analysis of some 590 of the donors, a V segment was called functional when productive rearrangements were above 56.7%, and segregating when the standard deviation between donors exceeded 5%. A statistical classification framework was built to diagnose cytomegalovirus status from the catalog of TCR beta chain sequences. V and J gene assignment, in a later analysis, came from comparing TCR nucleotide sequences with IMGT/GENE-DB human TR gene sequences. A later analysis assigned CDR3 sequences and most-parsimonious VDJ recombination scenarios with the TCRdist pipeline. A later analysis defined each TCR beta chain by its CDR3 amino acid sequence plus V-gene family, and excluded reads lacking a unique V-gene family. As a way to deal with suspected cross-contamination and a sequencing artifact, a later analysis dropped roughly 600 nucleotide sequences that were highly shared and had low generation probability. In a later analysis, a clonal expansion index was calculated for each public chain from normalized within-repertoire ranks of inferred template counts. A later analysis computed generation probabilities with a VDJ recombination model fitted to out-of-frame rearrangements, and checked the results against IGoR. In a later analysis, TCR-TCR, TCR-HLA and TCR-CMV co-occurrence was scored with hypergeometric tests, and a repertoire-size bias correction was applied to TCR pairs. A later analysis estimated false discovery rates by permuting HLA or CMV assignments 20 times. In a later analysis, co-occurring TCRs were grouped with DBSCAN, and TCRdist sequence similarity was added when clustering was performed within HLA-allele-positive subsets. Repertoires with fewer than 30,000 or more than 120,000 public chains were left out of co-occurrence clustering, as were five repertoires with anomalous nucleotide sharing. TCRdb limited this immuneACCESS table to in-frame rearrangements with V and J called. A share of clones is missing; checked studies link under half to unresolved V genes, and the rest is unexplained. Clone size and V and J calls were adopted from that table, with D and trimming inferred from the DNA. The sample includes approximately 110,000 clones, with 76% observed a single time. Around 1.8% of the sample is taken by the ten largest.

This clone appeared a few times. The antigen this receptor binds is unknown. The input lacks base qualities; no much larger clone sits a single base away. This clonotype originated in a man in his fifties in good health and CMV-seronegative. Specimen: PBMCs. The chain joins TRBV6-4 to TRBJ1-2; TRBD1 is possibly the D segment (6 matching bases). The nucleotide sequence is TGTGCCAGCGGGGGGGGCAATTCTAACTATGGCTACACCTTC. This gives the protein CASGGGNSNYGYTF.